A selection of T cell receptor beta chains follows, all from one sample in a study of T-cell memory formation after mild COVID-19. TCRdb fed the 5' RACE reads into MiXCR, producing one record per CDR3 protein. The sample yields 350,000 to 500,000 distinct CDR3 sequences, 18% seen once. The specimen was PBMCs or a T cell subset sorted from them (not recorded which). Receptors originate from a man aged 18 to 29 who had mild COVID-19 (a few samples of this study predate the infection). Cell type and time point are not known. Each CDR3 is given with its conserved first and last residue. The D gene is left open where the match is weak. Clone size is not always given. Where it is, it says once, few, many or a class for expanded clones.

d_gene: TRBD1
abundance: few
v_gene: TRBV7-3
j_gene: TRBJ1-6
CDR3aa: CASSLGGQGNSPLHF
CDR3nt: TGTGCCAGCAGCTTAGGGGGACAGGGGAATTCACCCCTCCACTTT

d_gene: .
abundance: few
v_gene: TRBV4-3
j_gene: TRBJ2-7
CDR3aa: CASSQEARTQYWDEQYF
CDR3nt: TGCGCCAGCAGCCAAGAAGCTCGGACCCAATATTGGGACGAGCAGTACTTC

d_gene: .
abundance: few
v_gene: TRBV7-9
j_gene: TRBJ2-3
CDR3aa: CASSAALGFSTDTQYF
CDR3nt: TGTGCCAGCAGCGCCGCACTAGGCTTTAGCACAGATACGCAGTATTTT

d_gene: .
abundance: few
v_gene: TRBV7-9
j_gene: TRBJ1-1
CDR3aa: CASSSPYTSGYGEAFF
CDR3nt: TGTGCCAGCAGCTCCCCCTATACCTCAGGGTATGGTGAAGCTTTCTTT

d_gene: .
abundance: .
v_gene: TRBV7-2
j_gene: TRBJ1-2
CDR3aa: CASSLGGLSYGYTF
CDR3nt: TGTGCCAGCAGCTTAGGCGGACTTAGCTATGGCTACACCTTC

d_gene: .
abundance: .
v_gene: TRBV20-1
j_gene: TRBJ2-3
CDR3aa: CSASSDTQYF
CDR3nt: TGCAGTGCTAGTTCAGATACGCAGTATTTT

d_gene: .
abundance: .
v_gene: TRBV20-1
j_gene: TRBJ2-7
CDR3aa: CSAINPSGYEQYF
CDR3nt: TGCAGTGCTATCAATCCATCCGGTTACGAGCAGTACTTC

d_gene: .
abundance: few
v_gene: TRBV9
j_gene: TRBJ1-2
CDR3aa: CASSGDVPYGYTF
CDR3nt: TGTGCCAGCAGCGGGGACGTCCCCTATGGCTACACCTTC

d_gene: .
abundance: many
v_gene: TRBV20-1
j_gene: TRBJ2-1
CDR3aa: CSASTSAGHTDEQFF
CDR3nt: TGCAGTGCTTCCACATCAGCGGGTCACACCGATGAGCAGTTCTTC

d_gene: .
abundance: .
v_gene: TRBV4-3
j_gene: TRBJ2-3
CDR3aa: CASSRRGSVNADTQYF
CDR3nt: TGCGCCAGCAGCCGGAGGGGGTCGGTAAATGCAGATACGCAGTATTTT

d_gene: TRBD1
abundance: few
v_gene: TRBV19
j_gene: TRBJ2-7
CDR3aa: CASSIQGAIFHEQYF
CDR3nt: TGTGCCAGTAGTATACAGGGGGCCATCTTCCACGAGCAGTACTTC

d_gene: TRBD2
abundance: .
v_gene: TRBV19
j_gene: TRBJ2-5
CDR3aa: CASSIANRDYRQETQYF
CDR3nt: TGTGCCAGTAGTATAGCCAACCGGGACTACCGCCAAGAGACCCAGTACTTC

d_gene: TRBD2
abundance: few
v_gene: TRBV7-3
j_gene: TRBJ2-3
CDR3aa: CASSSLAGETDTQYF
CDR3nt: TGTGCCAGCAGCTCACTAGCGGGGGAGACAGATACGCAGTATTTT

d_gene: TRBD1
abundance: .
v_gene: TRBV6-2/TRBV6-3
j_gene: TRBJ1-2
CDR3aa: CASGQGYGYTF
CDR3nt: TGTGCCAGCGGACAGGGGTATGGCTACACCTTC

d_gene: .
abundance: few
v_gene: TRBV4-1
j_gene: TRBJ1-5
CDR3aa: CASSHREGNQPQHF
CDR3nt: TGCGCCAGCAGCCACAGGGAAGGCAATCAGCCCCAGCATTTT

d_gene: TRBD1
abundance: few
v_gene: TRBV9
j_gene: TRBJ1-6
CDR3aa: CASSIEGARNSPLHF
CDR3nt: TGTGCCAGCAGCATCGAGGGGGCGCGGAATTCACCCCTCCACTTT

d_gene: .
abundance: .
v_gene: TRBV30
j_gene: TRBJ2-1
CDR3aa: CACNEQFF
CDR3nt: TGTGCCTGCAATGAGCAGTTCTTC

d_gene: TRBD2
abundance: .
v_gene: TRBV4-1
j_gene: TRBJ2-4
CDR3aa: CASSQGLAGGGAKNIQYF
CDR3nt: TGCGCCAGCAGCCAAGGGCTAGCGGGGGGCGGGGCCAAAAACATTCAGTACTTC

d_gene: TRBD1
abundance: few
v_gene: TRBV10-1
j_gene: TRBJ2-2
CDR3aa: CASRPGTGESGELFF
CDR3nt: TGCGCCAGCAGACCCGGGACAGGGGAATCCGGGGAGCTGTTTTTT

d_gene: .
abundance: .
v_gene: TRBV12-3/TRBV12-4
j_gene: TRBJ1-5
CDR3aa: CASSLTGTYSNQPQHF
CDR3nt: TGTGCCAGCAGTCTCACAGGGACTTATAGCAATCAGCCCCAGCATTTT

d_gene: TRBD1
abundance: .
v_gene: TRBV12-3/TRBV12-4
j_gene: TRBJ1-2
CDR3aa: CASRKGQENHGYTF
CDR3nt: TGTGCCAGCAGGAAGGGACAGGAGAACCATGGCTACACCTTC

d_gene: .
abundance: few
v_gene: TRBV27
j_gene: TRBJ1-5
CDR3aa: CASSLTYSEPQHF
CDR3nt: TGTGCCAGCAGTTTAACCTACTCAGAGCCCCAGCATTTT

d_gene: TRBD1
abundance: .
v_gene: TRBV5-1
j_gene: TRBJ1-1
CDR3aa: CASSFHRGEAFF
CDR3nt: TGCGCCAGCAGCTTCCACAGGGGGGAAGCTTTCTTT

d_gene: .
abundance: .
v_gene: TRBV11-2
j_gene: TRBJ2-7
CDR3aa: CASSLRARESYEQYF
CDR3nt: TGTGCCAGCAGCTTAAGGGCCAGGGAGTCCTACGAGCAGTACTTC

d_gene: .
abundance: .
v_gene: TRBV5-5
j_gene: TRBJ2-2
CDR3aa: CASSLQEVNLFF
CDR3nt: TGTGCCAGCAGCTTGCAGGAGGTGAATCTGTTTTTT

d_gene: .
abundance: few
v_gene: TRBV28
j_gene: TRBJ1-1
CDR3aa: CASSPPQYQAFF
CDR3nt: TGTGCCAGCAGCCCCCCTCAGTATCAGGCTTTCTTT

d_gene: .
abundance: .
v_gene: TRBV28
j_gene: TRBJ2-3
CDR3aa: CASRPPLADTQYF
CDR3nt: TGTGCCAGCAGACCCCCGCTGGCAGATACGCAGTATTTT

d_gene: TRBD1
abundance: .
v_gene: TRBV20-1
j_gene: TRBJ1-6
CDR3aa: CSAQDRGNVYHSPLHF
CDR3nt: TGCAGTGCCCAAGACAGGGGGAACGTATACCATTCACCCCTCCACTTT

d_gene: TRBD1
abundance: .
v_gene: TRBV7-8
j_gene: TRBJ2-2
CDR3aa: CASSPGQGWDGELFF
CDR3nt: TGTGCCAGCAGCCCCGGACAGGGGTGGGACGGGGAGCTGTTTTTT

d_gene: TRBD2
abundance: few
v_gene: TRBV4-2
j_gene: TRBJ2-1
CDR3aa: CASSQAAGGTYNEQFF
CDR3nt: TGTGCCAGCAGCCAAGCAGCGGGGGGGACTTACAATGAGCAGTTCTTC

d_gene: .
abundance: .
v_gene: TRBV7-2
j_gene: TRBJ2-5
CDR3aa: CASSFSVGQETQYF
CDR3nt: TGTGCCAGCAGCTTTAGCGTGGGGCAAGAGACCCAGTACTTC

d_gene: .
abundance: few
v_gene: TRBV5-1
j_gene: TRBJ2-1
CDR3aa: CASSRDWDNEQFF
CDR3nt: TGCGCCAGCAGCCGGGACTGGGACAATGAGCAGTTCTTC

d_gene: .
abundance: .
v_gene: TRBV20-1
j_gene: TRBJ1-1
CDR3aa: CSASIQGSSEAFF
CDR3nt: TGCAGTGCTAGTATCCAAGGGAGCAGTGAAGCTTTCTTT

d_gene: TRBD1
abundance: .
v_gene: TRBV2
j_gene: TRBJ2-7
CDR3aa: CALRGRGSREQYF
CDR3nt: TGTGCCCTCCGGGGCAGGGGGAGTCGCGAGCAGTACTTC

d_gene: TRBD2
abundance: few
v_gene: TRBV4-2
j_gene: TRBJ2-2
CDR3aa: CASSQGRGGTNTGELFF
CDR3nt: TGTGCCAGCAGCCAGGGGCGCGGGGGAACGAACACCGGGGAGCTGTTTTTT

d_gene: .
abundance: .
v_gene: TRBV7-6
j_gene: TRBJ1-5
CDR3aa: CASSQGLGSNQPQHF
CDR3nt: TGTGCCAGCAGCCAAGGACTCGGTAGCAATCAGCCCCAGCATTTT

d_gene: .
abundance: .
v_gene: TRBV7-2
j_gene: TRBJ2-5
CDR3aa: CASSSGLWGETQYF
CDR3nt: TGTGCCAGCAGCTCCGGACTCTGGGGTGAGACCCAGTACTTC

d_gene: .
abundance: .
v_gene: TRBV4-2
j_gene: TRBJ1-1
CDR3aa: CASSQDQWTSLSTEAFF
CDR3nt: TGTGCCAGCAGCCAAGACCAGTGGACAAGTTTGAGCACTGAAGCTTTCTTT

d_gene: TRBD1
abundance: .
v_gene: TRBV29-1
j_gene: TRBJ1-2
CDR3aa: CSGGLGTAANYGYTF
CDR3nt: TGCAGCGGGGGATTGGGGACAGCAGCTAACTATGGCTACACCTTC

d_gene: .
abundance: few
v_gene: TRBV11-2
j_gene: TRBJ2-4
CDR3aa: CASSWVKNIQYF
CDR3nt: TGTGCCAGTTCCTGGGTCAAAAACATTCAGTACTTC

d_gene: TRBD1
abundance: few
v_gene: TRBV5-6
j_gene: TRBJ1-1
CDR3aa: CASSLATGSVEAFF
CDR3nt: TGTGCCAGCAGCTTGGCGACAGGGTCGGTTGAAGCTTTCTTT

d_gene: TRBD2
abundance: many
v_gene: TRBV27
j_gene: TRBJ2-5
CDR3aa: CASSLLAGGRETQYF
CDR3nt: TGTGCCAGCAGTTTACTAGCGGGGGGGCGGGAGACCCAGTACTTC

d_gene: .
abundance: .
v_gene: TRBV4-3
j_gene: TRBJ2-1
CDR3aa: CASSQDPSGTSSYNEQFF
CDR3nt: TGCGCCAGCAGCCAAGATCCGAGTGGGACGAGCTCCTACAATGAGCAGTTCTTC

d_gene: .
abundance: few
v_gene: TRBV20-1
j_gene: TRBJ2-3
CDR3aa: CSAPQGGDPNEDTQYF
CDR3nt: TGCAGTGCTCCCCAAGGAGGGGACCCAAACGAAGATACGCAGTATTTT

d_gene: .
abundance: few
v_gene: TRBV4-1
j_gene: TRBJ1-1
CDR3aa: CASSQVFRGRRGTEAFF
CDR3nt: TGCGCCAGCAGCCAAGTATTCAGGGGACGGAGGGGAACTGAAGCTTTCTTT

d_gene: .
abundance: many
v_gene: TRBV21-1
j_gene: TRBJ2-5
CDR3aa: CASTQRRRGGRKTQYF
CDR3nt: TGTGCCAGCACCCAAAGGAGGCGGGGGGGGCGGAAGACCCAGTACTTC

d_gene: .
abundance: .
v_gene: TRBV28
j_gene: TRBJ2-3
CDR3aa: CASYSTDTQYF
CDR3nt: TGTGCCAGCTATTCCACAGATACGCAGTATTTT

d_gene: .
abundance: few
v_gene: TRBV20-1
j_gene: TRBJ1-4
CDR3aa: CSAPRGGGNEKLFF
CDR3nt: TGCAGTGCTCCGCGGGGAGGGGGGAATGAAAAACTGTTTTTT

d_gene: .
abundance: .
v_gene: TRBV5-1
j_gene: TRBJ1-1
CDR3aa: CSSSFSGESAEAFF
CDR3nt: TGCTCCAGCAGCTTCTCAGGGGAAAGCGCTGAAGCTTTCTTT

d_gene: .
abundance: once
v_gene: TRBV7-3
j_gene: TRBJ2-5
CDR3aa: CASSRRGAQETQYF
CDR3nt: TGTGCCAGCAGCCGCAGGGGGGCTCAGGAGACCCAGTACTTC

d_gene: TRBD1
abundance: many
v_gene: TRBV20-1
j_gene: TRBJ1-1
CDR3aa: CSAAGTGGGEAFF
CDR3nt: TGCAGTGCTGCCGGGACAGGGGGCGGTGAAGCTTTCTTT